Following are 2 T cell receptor beta chains from one sample sequenced in a study of blood T cell repertoires in COVID-19. Only in-frame clones appear in the TCRdb table, and some are missing; sequencing was by immunoSEQ multiplex PCR. The table shows 80,000 or so clones, with about 89% occurring only once. Sequenced input: peripheral blood. All receptors derive from a woman aged 55-69 years with acute or convalescent COVID-19.

This chain joins TRBV7-2 and TRBJ2-1; D is possibly TRBD1 (6 bases). Germline V lookup: CDR1 SGHTA, CDR2 FQGNSA. This CDR3 has 13 residues. V lost 1 base and J 9 bases, leaving 10 bases between the germline ends. CDR3 nucleotide sequence: TGTGCCAGCAGCTTAGACAGGGTGAGTGAGCAGTTCTTC. Translation gives CASSLDRVSEQFF.

The genes are TRBV10-3 and TRBJ2-1; D perhaps matches TRBD2 (5 bases). Germline values: CDR1 ENHRY, CDR2 SYGVKD. There are 16 residues in the CDR3. V gave up 3 bases and J gave up 2 bases, with 14 bases separating them. The CDR3, as DNA: TGTGCCATCAGTGATAGTGTGGGAGACCCCTACAATGAGCAGTTCTTC. This gives the protein CAISDSVGDPYNEQFF.